Shown below are 14 T cell receptor beta chains from a single sample sequenced in a study of blood T cell repertoires in COVID-19. The table came from immunoSEQ multiplex PCR; TCRdb's copy has only in-frame clones and leaves some out. The sample contains around 250,000 clones, about four fifths of which appear only once. The sequenced sample was peripheral blood. These receptors were obtained from a man older than 75 with acute or convalescent COVID-19.

The chain has TRBV28 and TRBJ2-2; 8 nucleotides line up with TRBD1. Germline V lookup: CDR1 MDHEN, CDR2 SYDVKM. The CDR3 runs 16 residues. Losses at the gene ends were 2 bases for V and 1 base for J; bases not matched to a gene: 3. The CDR3 spells CASSLRGTGNTGELFF. CDR3 sequence (DNA): TGTGCCAGCAGTTTAAGGGGGACAGGGAACACCGGGGAGCTGTTTTTT.

The chain couples TRBV29-1 to TRBJ2-5; 9 bases match TRBD2. The CDR3 loop spans 14 amino acids. With 7 bases clipped from V and 5 bases from J, the junction kept 11 bases outside the gene matches. Per germline, CDR1 SQVTM and CDR2 ANQGSEA. The CDR3 DNA follows: TGCAGCGCCACGGGCGGGGGGGCCCAGGAGACCCAGTACTTC. Translation: CSATGGGAQETQYF.

About this clone itself: Other DNA sequences in the sample encode the same CDR3. The V gene is TRBV19, the J gene TRBJ2-7; no definite D call. The CDR3 consists of 11 residues. The V gene lost 3 bases and the J gene lost 3 bases, with 3 bases spanning the gap. The germline CDR1 and CDR2 sequences are LNHDA and SQIVND (reference sequence). In nucleotides, the CDR3 is TGTGCCAGTAGTATCGGCTACGAGCAGTACTTC. Protein sequence: CASSIGYEQYF.

This clone was observed once. This rearrangement joins TRBV2 to TRBJ2-1; 13 bases fit TRBD2. This CDR3 has 17 amino acids. Germline V gene data show CDR1 as SNHLY and CDR2 as FYNNEI. With 2 bases clipped from V and 4 bases from J, the junction kept 5 bases outside the gene matches. This chain's CDR3 is CASSERLTSGGYNEQFF. The CDR3 DNA is TGTGCCAGCAGTGAACGACTGACTAGCGGGGGGTACAATGAGCAGTTCTTC.

CDR3 sequence reads: CASGQLAGGDSSYNEQFF. CDR3 sequence (DNA): TGTGCCAGCGGGCAACTAGCGGGGGGTGATAGCTCCTACAATGAGCAGTTCTTC. The chain uses TRBV25-1 and TRBJ2-1; 12 bases are a match to TRBD2. In germline, CDR1 is MGHDK, CDR2 SYGVNS. The CDR3 extends over 18 amino acids. V lost 8 bases and J lost 0; bases outside the gene matches: 11.

This chain joins TRBV6-5 and TRBJ2-7; tentatively, D is TRBD1 (7 bases). The germline V and J ends were trimmed by 7 bases and 2 bases, with 15 bases remaining between them. The CDR3 covers 14 residues. CDR1 and CDR2 (germline): MNHEY, SVGAGI. The CDR3 loop reads CASINRGLTYEQYF. The CDR3 nucleotides are TGTGCCAGCATCAACAGGGGACTTACCTACGAGCAGTACTTC.

This sequence joins TRBV27 and TRBJ2-1, with a possible D match to TRBD1 (6 bases). The CDR3 is 14 residues long. Trimming removed 7 bases at V and 4 bases at J, with 14 bases between. Germline V gene data show CDR1 as MNHEY and CDR2 as SMNVEV (reference sequence). CDR3 DNA sequence: TGTGCCAGCACCGACAGGCCCCCGTACAATGAGCAGTTCTTC. Translating gives CASTDRPPYNEQFF.

For the CDR3, the DNA is TGCGCCAGCAGCGGATCCGGGACTAGCGGCACAGATACGCAGTATTTT. As protein: CASSGSGTSGTDTQYF. This chain joins TRBV5-1 and TRBJ2-3; TRBD2 matches 10 bases. After removal of 4 bases from V and 1 base from J, the junction contained 6 bases not matched to a gene. The CDR3 loop spans 16 amino acids. The germline CDR1 and CDR2 sequences are SGHRS and YFSETQ. The variable domain in full, with the rest retrieved from reference TRBV5-1 and TRBJ2-3, is KAGVTQTPRYLIKTRGQQVTLSCSPISGHRSVSWYQQTPGQGLQFLFEYFSETQRNKGNFPGRFSGRQFSNSRSEMNVSTLELGDSALYLCASSGSGTSGTDTQYFGPGTRLTVL.

The chain links TRBV27 to TRBJ2-7; TRBD2 matches at 12 bases. J was trimmed by 0 bases and V by 3 bases; bases with no gene match: 6. From germline, CDR1 is MNHEY and CDR2 SMNVEV (reference sequence). The CDR3 sequence is 17 residues long. This chain's CDR3 is CASSFSSGRAHSYEQYF. The DNA for the CDR3 is TGTGCCAGCAGTTTTTCTAGCGGGAGGGCCCACTCCTACGAGCAGTACTTC.

The chain is built from TRBV7-9 and TRBJ1-6; possibly TRBD1 for D (6 bases). Germline values: CDR1 SEHNR, CDR2 FQNEAQ (reference sequence). The CDR3 runs to 14 residues. The ends were cut back, 4 bases at V and 5 bases at J, with 9 bases in the middle. The CDR3 region is CASSSRGDNSPLHF. The CDR3 bases are TGTGCCAGCAGCTCCAGGGGAGATAATTCACCCCTCCACTTT.

This chain joins TRBV2 and TRBJ2-1; 10 nucleotides align to TRBD2. The CDR3 extends over 14 amino acids. The V and J ends lost 5 bases and 15 bases, in that order; junction bases with no gene match: 13. Germline V gives CDR1 SNHLY, CDR2 FYNNEI. DNA for the CDR3: TGTGCCAGCAGTCTATATAGCGGGGGGACCCCCCCGTTCTTC. The encoded protein is CASSLYSGGTPPFF.

This sequence joins TRBV28 and TRBJ1-1; 11 bases line up with TRBD1. The CDR3 has 15 amino acids. V trimming: 5 bases; J trimming: 8 bases; junction bases outside the gene matches: 10. Germline V gene lookup returns CDR1 MDHEN and CDR2 SYDVKM. The CDR3 nucleotides are TGTGCCAGCAGTCCACAGGGACAGGGGGTCGCGGAAGCTTTCTTT. This codes for CASSPQGQGVAEAFF.

This chain connects TRBV2 to TRBJ2-5; TRBD1 matches 9 bases. The germline gives CDR1 SNHLY, CDR2 FYNNEI. CDR3 length: 14 amino acids. Trimming cost V 1 base and J 5 bases; bases outside gene matches: 2. The DNA of the CDR3 is TGTGCCAGCAGTGAAGTGGACAGGGGCGAGACCCAGTACTTC. Protein product: CASSEVDRGETQYF.

This rearrangement joins TRBV3-1 (or the pseudogene TRBV3-2) to TRBJ1-2, with D unresolved. CDR3 length equals 12 residues. CDR1 is LGHDT and CDR2 is YNNKEL in the germline V gene (reference sequence). Deletions cut 0 bases from V and 8 bases from J, with 7 bases between. The CDR3 sequence: CASSQDTRGYTF. CDR3 sequence (DNA): TGTGCCAGCAGCCAAGATACCCGGGGCTACACCTTC.